The clone carrying this T cell receptor beta chain was found many times. Via MiXCR, TCRdb re-called the reads, giving one row per CDR3 protein. The sample lists about 250,000 distinct CDR3 sequences, around 6.2% seen once, with under 7.5% in the top ten. The record originates from a study of T cell repertoires in cytomegalovirus infection. The V gene end was trimmed by 3 bases and the J gene end by 1 base; junction bases not matched to a gene: 5. The germline gives CDR1 SGDLS, CDR2 YYNGEE. This CDR3 contains 15 residues. The clonotype originates from a human donor in good health (CMV status not recorded). Some clones in this sample may be carry-over from other donors' samples. This chain connects TRBV9 to TRBJ2-3; 7 bases align to TRBD2. Sequencing was carried out using PBMCs. The CDR3 loop reads CASSAPRGGTDTQYF. DNA of the CDR3: TGTGCCAGCAGCGCCCCCCGGGGGGGCACAGATACGCAGTATTTT.